This is a list of T cell receptor beta chains from one sample in a study of T cell repertoires in cytomegalovirus infection. Their antigens remain unidentified. TCRdb independently ran MiXCR on the reads; one entry per CDR3 protein. Of a few hundred thousand distinct CDR3 sequences listed, approximately 40% are singletons. The sample was cultured PBMCs, taken from culture after CMV antigen stimulation. These receptor sequences come from a human donor in good health (CMV status not recorded). Some clones in this sample may be carry-over from other donors' samples. CDR3s leave out the opening cysteine and the closing phenylalanine or tryptophan.

v_call: TRBV19
j_call: TRBJ2-7
cdr3_aa: ASMSGVEQY

v_call: TRBV19
j_call: TRBJ2-3
cdr3_aa: ASSIAHATDTQY

v_call: TRBV19
j_call: TRBJ2-7
cdr3_aa: ASSRAGSYEQY

v_call: TRBV6-5
j_call: TRBJ2-5
cdr3_aa: ASSESTGPRQETQY

v_call: TRBV7-2
j_call: TRBJ1-5
cdr3_aa: ASSLVGNQPQH

v_call: TRBV7-2
j_call: TRBJ2-1
cdr3_aa: ASSPVKGASNSYNEQF

v_call: TRBV7-2
j_call: TRBJ1-1
cdr3_aa: ASSLLWTNTEAF

v_call: TRBV28
j_call: TRBJ2-4
cdr3_aa: ASSSPPGQGIEAKNIQY

v_call: TRBV7-9
j_call: TRBJ2-6
cdr3_aa: ASRSNRVLPSGANVLT

v_call: TRBV10-3
j_call: TRBJ1-5
cdr3_aa: AISGQVSNQPQH

v_call: TRBV7-2
j_call: TRBJ2-5
cdr3_aa: ASSLEVAQETQY

v_call: TRBV7-9
j_call: TRBJ1-1
cdr3_aa: ASSPLTGTGTF

v_call: TRBV7-8
j_call: TRBJ2-5
cdr3_aa: ASRESRGWAQETQY

v_call: TRBV4-1
j_call: TRBJ2-1
cdr3_aa: ASSPFKRGRGDNEQF

v_call: TRBV12-3/TRBV12-4
j_call: TRBJ1-6
cdr3_aa: ASSLKGAHSPLH

v_call: TRBV7-8
j_call: TRBJ1-2
cdr3_aa: ASSLVPGGHGYT

v_call: TRBV12-3/TRBV12-4
j_call: TRBJ1-6
cdr3_aa: ASSQFQGGSSPLH

v_call: TRBV5-1
j_call: TRBJ2-5
cdr3_aa: ASSLALGLAGEFTQY

v_call: TRBV7-8
j_call: TRBJ1-3
cdr3_aa: ASSYREGSGNTIY

v_call: TRBV7-2
j_call: TRBJ2-7
cdr3_aa: ASRPRDRSSYEQY

v_call: TRBV7-2
j_call: TRBJ2-3
cdr3_aa: ASSLGGTVRTDTQY

v_call: TRBV4-2
j_call: TRBJ1-5
cdr3_aa: ASSQDPRQPQH

v_call: TRBV5-4
j_call: TRBJ2-1
cdr3_aa: ASSPAPRELPVGEQF

v_call: TRBV7-2
j_call: TRBJ2-1
cdr3_aa: ASSLTGPGGGGNEQF

v_call: TRBV7-6
j_call: TRBJ1-2
cdr3_aa: ASSLGRTVNYGYT

v_call: TRBV19
j_call: TRBJ1-2
cdr3_aa: ASRPTRGSPNYGYT

v_call: TRBV7-2
j_call: TRBJ1-1
cdr3_aa: ASIPAGGRSQAF

v_call: TRBV12-3/TRBV12-4
j_call: TRBJ2-3
cdr3_aa: ASSGGGAWADTQY

v_call: TRBV12-3/TRBV12-4
j_call: TRBJ1-1
cdr3_aa: ASSSSRVGNTEAF

v_call: TRBV6-1
j_call: TRBJ2-5
cdr3_aa: ASSVYGTSIETQY

v_call: TRBV19
j_call: TRBJ2-1
cdr3_aa: ASSIDRGRANEQF

v_call: TRBV4-3
j_call: TRBJ2-6
cdr3_aa: ASSQGQVLSGANVLT

v_call: TRBV7-2
j_call: TRBJ2-3
cdr3_aa: ASSDGLAGGPDTQY

v_call: TRBV7-2
j_call: TRBJ2-7
cdr3_aa: ASSLEAGREQY

v_call: TRBV20-1
j_call: TRBJ1-5
cdr3_aa: SARVWAEGSNQPQH

v_call: TRBV4-3
j_call: TRBJ1-1
cdr3_aa: ASSQDRLIDRAFNTEAF

v_call: TRBV7-9
j_call: TRBJ2-3
cdr3_aa: ATGLAGGLTDTQY